Following are 13 T cell receptor beta chains from one sample sequenced in a study of blood T cell repertoires in COVID-19. TCRdb keeps only in-frame clones here, not all; method: immunoSEQ multiplex PCR. The sample shows some 46,000 clones, around four fifths of them seen only once. Source material: peripheral blood. Receptors were obtained from a man in his 60s with active COVID-19.

The chain uses TRBV9 and TRBJ2-7; no definite D call. In germline, CDR1 is SGDLS, CDR2 YYNGEE. The length of the CDR3 is 16 residues. The V end lost 3 bases, the J end lost 6 bases, and 22 bases lay between the germline ends. The CDR3 bases are TGTGCCAGCAGCGCAGAAGACTCACACGACGGCTTCGAGCAGTACTTC. Translated: CASSAEDSHDGFEQYF.

This rearrangement joins TRBV4-2 to TRBJ2-3; D ambiguous. Germline loops: CDR1 LGHNA, CDR2 YNFKEQ. The CDR3 is made up of 16 amino acids. V dropped 1 base and J dropped 0 bases, with 11 bases sitting between them. The CDR3 spells CASSQVAASSTDTQYF. DNA of the CDR3: TGTGCCAGCAGCCAAGTAGCTGCTTCTAGCACAGATACGCAGTATTTT.

This clone has just a few counts. Other DNA sequences in this sample translate to the same CDR3. The V and J genes are TRBV6-5 and TRBJ2-7; TRBD2 agrees at 11 bases. CDR1 and CDR2 from the germline V gene are MNHEY and SVGAGI. V lost 4 bases, J lost 2 bases, and 1 base stayed unmatched. This CDR3 contains 14 residues. The CDR3 region is CASSFSGRAYEQYF. The CDR3, as DNA: TGTGCCAGCAGTTTTAGCGGGAGGGCCTACGAGCAGTACTTC.

The chain combines TRBV27 with TRBJ1-4; TRBD1 is a possible D gene (6 bases). Per germline, CDR1 MNHEY and CDR2 SMNVEV (reference sequence). The CDR3 loop spans 14 amino acids. V was clipped by 8 bases and J by 7 bases, with 17 bases between them. The DNA of the CDR3 is TGTGCCAGCCGGGGGGCCGTCCGGAGTGAAAAACTGTTTTTT. The encoded protein is CASRGAVRSEKLFF.

This sequence joins TRBV28 and TRBJ2-5, with TRBD1 identical over 8 bases. The length of the CDR3 is 12 residues. CDR1 is MDHEN, CDR2 SYDVKM, per germline. V lost 5 bases, J lost 5 bases, and 1 base stayed unmatched. CDR3 loop: CASSAGGETQYF. The DNA of the CDR3 is TGTGCCAGCAGTGCAGGGGGCGAGACCCAGTACTTC.

V and J are TRBV12-3 or TRBV12-4 and TRBJ2-3; the D gene is possibly TRBD2 (5 bases). This CDR3 has 13 residues. The V and J ends lost 2 bases and 3 bases respectively, with 6 bases between them. In DNA form, the CDR3 reads TGTGCCAGCAGTTTATGGGAGACAGATACGCAGTATTTT. It yields the protein CASSLWETDTQYF.

This chain joins TRBV28 and TRBJ1-1, with D possibly matching TRBD1 (6 bases). The CDR3 runs to 12 residues. V lost 5 bases and J 5 bases, leaving 9 bases between the germline ends. Germline CDR1 and CDR2: MDHEN and SYDVKM. The CDR3 is CASSGGLTEAFF. CDR3 sequence (DNA): TGTGCCAGCAGTGGGGGCCTGACTGAAGCTTTCTTT.

This chain connects TRBV19 to TRBJ2-3; 7 bases are shared with TRBD1. The V gene's germline CDR1 is LNHDA and CDR2 SQIVND (reference sequence). V dropped 4 bases and J dropped 0; count of bases not matched to a gene: 7. CDR3 length: 16 residues. The CDR3 region has the DNA TGTGCCAGTAGTAGAAGGACAGGATCCAGCACAGATACGCAGTATTTT. Amino acid sequence: CASSRRTGSSTDTQYF.

The genes are TRBV6-5 and TRBJ1-1; D might be TRBD1 (5 bases). CDR3 length: 13 residues. Germline assignment: CDR1 MNHEY and CDR2 SVGAGI. Trimming removed 2 bases at V and 1 base at J, with 5 bases between. The CDR3 DNA sequence: TGTGCCAGCAGTTACGACAGGAACACTGAAGCTTTCTTT. Protein sequence: CASSYDRNTEAFF.

The chain joins TRBV13 to TRBJ1-5; D gene unclear. The CDR3 length is 14 residues. The V gene's germline CDR1 is PRHDT and CDR2 FYEKMQ (reference sequence). Trimming took 7 bases from V and 1 from J, leaving 11 bases between them. The CDR3 protein is CASTRRGSNQPQHF. The CDR3 DNA reads TGTGCCAGCACCCGGCGGGGAAGCAATCAGCCCCAGCATTTT. Filled out from reference TRBV13 and TRBJ1-5, the complete variable domain reads AAGVIQSPRHLIKEKRETATLKCYPIPRHDTVYWYQQGPGQDPQFLISFYEKMQSDKGSIPDRFSAQQFSDYHSELNMSSLELGDSALYFCASTRRGSNQPQHFGDGTRLSIL.

The genes are TRBV15 and TRBJ1-1; D gene unclear. Germline CDR1 LNHNV, CDR2 YYDKDF (reference sequence). CDR3 size: 13 residues. Trimming shortened V by 1 base and J by 5 bases, and 8 bases separated the two germline ends. The chain's CDR3 is CATSRAQRTEAFF. The CDR3 region has the DNA TGTGCCACCAGCAGAGCACAGCGGACTGAAGCTTTCTTT.

V gene TRBV28 combines with J gene TRBJ2-3, with 8 bases matching TRBD2. With V trimmed by 8 bases and J by 5 bases, 15 bases remained unmatched. Per the germline V gene, CDR1 is MDHEN and CDR2 is SYDVKM. This CDR3 comprises 16 residues. CDR3 protein: CASEANSGDRGDTQYF. The CDR3 DNA is TGTGCCAGCGAAGCCAATAGCGGGGACCGGGGAGATACGCAGTATTTT.

The gene calls are TRBV6-4 and TRBJ2-1; D is ambiguous. Trimming removed 2 bases at V and 9 bases at J, with 14 bases between. Germline CDR1 is MRHNA and CDR2 is SNTAGT. The CDR3 is 14 amino acids. CDR3 coding DNA: TGTGCCAGCAGTGACAGCAGACTTTCCTCTGAGCAGTTCTTC. It translates to CASSDSRLSSEQFF.